The present T cell receptor beta chain was sequenced within a study of shared clonotypes between healthy human individuals. Study outcomes and limitations: Only blood samples were collected, and tissue repertoires likely differ.

About this clone itself: Its antigen is still unknown.

V was cut by 2 bases and J by 3 bases, with 14 bases left in between. The germline V gene has CDR1 MNHNY and CDR2 SVGAGI (reference sequence). The CDR3 has 16 amino acids. All donors qualified as healthy HIV-negative adults and had experienced no recent acute infections or vaccinations. CD4+ cells yielded CD45RA+ naive and CD45RA-negative memory subsets. The data were produced by immunoSEQ multiplex PCR, yet TCRdb's version contains in-frame clones alone and is incomplete. The table has a few million clones, just over 90% seen once. Sequenced sample: naive CD4+ T cells sorted from blood. Subset denoted: CD45RA+ positively selected. This TCR came from a man aged 18 to 29 in good health. V is TRBV6-6 and J is TRBJ1-3; a weak D match, TRBD1 (6 bases). The CDR3 DNA sequence: TGTGCCAGCAGTTACGGGGGGGCAAGAAATGGAAACACCATATATTTT. It encodes CASSYGGARNGNTIYF.